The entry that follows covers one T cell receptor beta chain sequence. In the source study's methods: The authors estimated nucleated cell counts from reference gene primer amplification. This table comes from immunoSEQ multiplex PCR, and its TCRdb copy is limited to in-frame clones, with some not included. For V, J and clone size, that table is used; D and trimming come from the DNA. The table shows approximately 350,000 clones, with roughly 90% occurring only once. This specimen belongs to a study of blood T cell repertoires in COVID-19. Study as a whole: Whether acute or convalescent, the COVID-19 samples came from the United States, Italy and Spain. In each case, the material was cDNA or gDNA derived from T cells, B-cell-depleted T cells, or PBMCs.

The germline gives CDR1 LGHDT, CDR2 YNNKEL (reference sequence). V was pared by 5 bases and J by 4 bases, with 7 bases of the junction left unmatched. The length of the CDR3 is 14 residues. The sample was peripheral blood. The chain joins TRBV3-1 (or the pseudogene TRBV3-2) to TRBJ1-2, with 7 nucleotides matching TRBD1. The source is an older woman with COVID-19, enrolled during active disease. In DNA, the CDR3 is TGTGCCAGCAGCGAGACAGGGTTGAGCTATGGCTACACCTTC. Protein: CASSETGLSYGYTF.